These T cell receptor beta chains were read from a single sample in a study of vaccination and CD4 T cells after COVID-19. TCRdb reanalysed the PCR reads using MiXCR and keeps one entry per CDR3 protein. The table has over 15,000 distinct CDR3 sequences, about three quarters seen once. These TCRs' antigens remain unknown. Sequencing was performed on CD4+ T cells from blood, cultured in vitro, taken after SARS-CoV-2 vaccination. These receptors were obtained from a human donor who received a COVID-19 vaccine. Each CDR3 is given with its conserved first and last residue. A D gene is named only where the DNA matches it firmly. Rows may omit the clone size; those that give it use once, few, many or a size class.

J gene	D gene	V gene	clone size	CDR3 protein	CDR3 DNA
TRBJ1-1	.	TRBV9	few	CASSPRDRFLNTEAFF	TGTGCCAGCAGCCCCCGAGATAGGTTTCTGAACACTGAAGCTTTCTTT
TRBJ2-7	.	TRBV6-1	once	CASSPRTTGTYEQYF	TGTGCCAGCAGTCCCCGGACAACCGGGACCTACGAGCAGTACTTC
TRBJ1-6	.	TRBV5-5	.	CASSLEGGSYNSPLHF	TGTGCCAGCAGCCTCGAAGGGGGCTCCTATAATTCACCCCTCCACTTT
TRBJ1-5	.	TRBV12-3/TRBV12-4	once	CASSPGQLGPNQPQHF	TGTGCCAGCAGTCCTGGCCAGTTGGGGCCAAATCAGCCCCAGCATTTT
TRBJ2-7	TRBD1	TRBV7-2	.	CASSPGQVHYEQYF	TGTGCCAGCAGCCCAGGACAGGTTCACTACGAGCAGTACTTC
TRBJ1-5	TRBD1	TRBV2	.	CASSGDREGQPQHF	TGTGCCAGCAGTGGAGACAGGGAGGGACAGCCCCAGCATTTT
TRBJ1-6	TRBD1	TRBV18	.	CASSPVDRVRTYNSPLHF	TGTGCCAGCTCTCCCGTGGACAGGGTGAGGACCTATAATTCACCCCTCCACTTT
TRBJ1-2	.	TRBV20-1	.	CSASDSSNYGYTF	TGCAGTGCTAGTGACAGTTCTAACTATGGCTACACCTTC
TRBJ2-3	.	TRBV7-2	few	CASSLRSGGIDTQYF	TGTGCCAGCAGCTTAAGATCCGGGGGTATAGATACGCAGTATTTT
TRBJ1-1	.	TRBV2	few	CASRPTVNTEAFF	TGTGCCAGCAGACCCACGGTGAACACTGAAGCTTTCTTT
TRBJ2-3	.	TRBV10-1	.	CASSESIQGKNTQYF	TGCGCCAGCAGTGAGTCGATTCAGGGAAAGAATACGCAGTATTTT
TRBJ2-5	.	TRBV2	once	CASTGDQETQYF	TGTGCCAGCACAGGGGACCAAGAGACCCAGTACTTC
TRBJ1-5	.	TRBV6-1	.	CASSGEGWIRGVAQPQHF	TGTGCCAGCAGTGGTGAAGGTTGGATCAGGGGAGTAGCTCAGCCCCAGCATTTT
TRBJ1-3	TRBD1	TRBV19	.	CASRPQGAPGNTIYF	TGTGCCAGTAGGCCCCAGGGGGCCCCTGGAAACACCATATATTTT
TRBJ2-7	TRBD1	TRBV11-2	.	CASSFSQDRGYEQYF	TGTGCCAGCAGCTTTTCTCAGGACAGGGGGTACGAGCAGTACTTC
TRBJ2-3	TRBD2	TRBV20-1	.	CSARTGGAGTDTQYF	TGCAGTGCTAGAACCGGGGGGGCAGGGACAGATACGCAGTATTTT
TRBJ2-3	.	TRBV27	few	CASSPRVPRASTDTQYF	TGTGCCAGCAGCCCTCGAGTCCCTCGGGCTAGCACAGATACGCAGTATTTT
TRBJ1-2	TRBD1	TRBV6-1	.	CASTRQGSGYGYTF	TGTGCCAGCACGCGACAGGGCTCGGGCTATGGCTACACCTTC
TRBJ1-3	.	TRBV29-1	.	CSVGQAHSGNTIYF	TGCAGCGTTGGACAGGCGCACTCTGGAAACACCATATATTTT
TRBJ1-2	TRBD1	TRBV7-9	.	CASSLTDRDGGTF	TGTGCCAGCAGCTTAACCGACAGGGATGGAGGGACCTTC
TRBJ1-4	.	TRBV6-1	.	CASKKGGSGNEKLFF	TGTGCCAGCAAAAAGGGAGGGAGCGGTAATGAAAAACTGTTTTTT
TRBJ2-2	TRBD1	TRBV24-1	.	CATTDQGQGAGELFF	TGTGCCACTACGGATCAGGGACAGGGAGCCGGGGAGCTGTTTTTT
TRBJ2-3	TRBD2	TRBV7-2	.	CASSLSRGGGYTQYF	TGTGCCAGCAGCTTGTCGCGGGGGGGGGGCTATACGCAGTATTTT
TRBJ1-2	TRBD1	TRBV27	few	CASSLTGTGDYGYTF	TGTGCCAGCAGTTTAACCGGGACAGGGGACTATGGCTACACCTTC
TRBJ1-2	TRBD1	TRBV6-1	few	CASSDGTGAYGYTF	TGTGCCAGCAGTGATGGGACAGGGGCCTATGGCTACACCTTC
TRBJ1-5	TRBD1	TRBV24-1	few	CATSDPTGRGLPQHF	TGTGCCACCAGTGATCCGACAGGGAGGGGGTTGCCCCAGCATTTT
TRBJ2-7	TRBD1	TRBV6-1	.	CATLATGPAQRYF	TGTGCCACCCTTGCGACAGGGCCGGCCCAGCGGTACTTC
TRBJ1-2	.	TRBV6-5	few	CASSSLGRGKGYTF	TGTGCCAGCAGTTCCCTCGGTAGGGGAAAAGGCTACACCTTC
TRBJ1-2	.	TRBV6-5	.	CASSYSKGDYGYTF	TGTGCCAGCAGTTACTCGAAGGGGGACTATGGCTACACCTTC
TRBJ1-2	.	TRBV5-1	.	CASSLAPGNYGYTF	TGCGCCAGCAGCTTGGCGCCAGGCAACTATGGCTACACCTTC
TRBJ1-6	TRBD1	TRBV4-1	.	CASSREPGQGESPLHF	TGCGCCAGCAGCCGAGAGCCGGGACAGGGGGAATCACCCCTCCACTTT
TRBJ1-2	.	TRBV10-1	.	CASSESQGGGYTF	TGCGCCAGCAGTGAGTCCCAGGGCGGGGGCTACACCTTC
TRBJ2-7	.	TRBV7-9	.	CASSEDSYSYEQYF	TGTGCCAGCAGCGAAGACAGTTACTCCTACGAGCAGTACTTC
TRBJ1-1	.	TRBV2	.	CASSDGGLAAFF	TGTGCCAGCAGTGACGGGGGGCTTGCAGCTTTCTTT
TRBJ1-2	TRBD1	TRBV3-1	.	CASSPNRGMVYGYTF	TGTGCCAGCAGCCCTAACAGGGGGATGGTCTATGGCTACACCTTC
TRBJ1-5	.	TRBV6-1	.	CASSPRGWGPQHF	TGTGCCAGCAGTCCCAGGGGTTGGGGGCCCCAGCATTTT
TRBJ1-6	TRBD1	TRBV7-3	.	CASSARGQAFNSPLHF	TGTGCCAGCAGCGCCCGGGGACAGGCCTTTAATTCACCCCTCCACTTT
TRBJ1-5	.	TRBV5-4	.	CAPRSQSGGVNYQPQHF	TGTGCGCCCCGTTCCCAAAGTGGAGGGGTGAATTATCAGCCCCAGCATTTT
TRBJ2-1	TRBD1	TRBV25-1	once	CASSGRTGETYNEQFF	TGTGCCAGCAGTGGGAGAACAGGGGAAACCTACAATGAGCAGTTCTTC
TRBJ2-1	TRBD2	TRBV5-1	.	CASSFALAGQNEQFF	TGCGCCAGCAGCTTTGCACTAGCGGGTCAAAATGAGCAGTTCTTC
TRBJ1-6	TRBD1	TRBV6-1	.	CASTRTTGVGPLHF	TGTGCCAGCACTAGGACGACAGGGGTCGGACCCCTCCACTTT
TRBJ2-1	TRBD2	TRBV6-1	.	CASSEVLSRAGVRYNEQFF	TGTGCCAGCAGTGAAGTCCTCTCGCGAGCGGGGGTGAGGTACAATGAGCAGTTCTTC
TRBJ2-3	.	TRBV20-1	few	CSATPAGTSTDTQYF	TGCAGTGCAACCCCTGCCGGGACTAGCACAGATACGCAGTATTTT
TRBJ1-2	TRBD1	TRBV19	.	CASSIGPVTGKNYGYTF	TGTGCCAGTAGTATAGGTCCGGTGACAGGGAAGAACTATGGCTACACCTTC
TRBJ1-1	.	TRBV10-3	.	CAISDSVGVTEAFF	TGTGCCATCAGTGACTCTGTAGGGGTCACTGAAGCTTTCTTT
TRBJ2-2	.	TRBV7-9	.	CASSFSAGNTGELFF	TGTGCCAGCAGCTTTTCGGCAGGGAACACCGGGGAGCTGTTTTTT
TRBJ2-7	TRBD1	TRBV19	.	CVILPPPPDRGYEQYF	TGTGTCATCCTCCCTCCCCCCCCGGACAGGGGCTACGAGCAGTACTTC
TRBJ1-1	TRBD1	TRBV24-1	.	CATSDLPQGLCPEAFF	TGTGCCACCAGTGATTTGCCACAGGGGCTCTGTCCTGAAGCTTTCTTT
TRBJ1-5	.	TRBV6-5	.	CASSLRVEQPQHF	TGTGCCAGCAGTTTGAGGGTTGAGCAGCCCCAGCATTTT
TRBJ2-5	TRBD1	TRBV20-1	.	CSAEQGAGETQYF	TGCAGTGCGGAACAGGGGGCTGGGGAGACCCAGTACTTC